Listed below are T cell receptor beta chains from one sample, sequenced in a study of T cell responses to AZD1222 COVID-19 vaccine. TCRdb's copy holds only in-frame clones and misses some; the assay was immunoSEQ multiplex PCR. The sample lists under 200,000 clones, around 95% occurring once. The sample was peripheral blood, taken on day 0 of AZD1222 vaccination. The receptors stem from an adult in good health. Both conserved end residues are trimmed from each CDR3. D genes are given only for firm matches.

v_call: TRBV21-1; cdr3_length: 14; j_call: TRBJ2-3; d_call: .; cdr3_aa: ASSKGRSWHTDTQY
v_call: TRBV6-5; cdr3_length: 11; j_call: TRBJ2-5; d_call: .; cdr3_aa: ASTRTETETQY
v_call: TRBV11-2; cdr3_length: 16; j_call: TRBJ1-3; d_call: .; cdr3_aa: ASSLRPGRTSSGNTIY
v_call: TRBV10-1; cdr3_length: 13; j_call: TRBJ2-1; d_call: TRBD2; cdr3_aa: ASSEGSGRGNEQF
v_call: TRBV7-9; cdr3_length: 10; j_call: TRBJ2-1; d_call: .; cdr3_aa: ASSWQPPEQF
v_call: TRBV6-1; cdr3_length: 11; j_call: TRBJ2-7; d_call: .; cdr3_aa: ASSEGPEGPEY
v_call: TRBV18; cdr3_length: 13; j_call: TRBJ1-2; d_call: .; cdr3_aa: ASSPEGPRPYGYT
v_call: TRBV5-1; cdr3_length: 11; j_call: TRBJ1-2; d_call: .; cdr3_aa: ASSLGRLSGYT
v_call: TRBV9; cdr3_length: 14; j_call: TRBJ2-1; d_call: TRBD2; cdr3_aa: ASSVGVAGGLDEQF
v_call: TRBV5-4; cdr3_length: 12; j_call: TRBJ1-5; d_call: .; cdr3_aa: ASSLEGGNQPQH
v_call: TRBV5-1; cdr3_length: 15; j_call: TRBJ1-2; d_call: .; cdr3_aa: ASSLGDLTAGLYGYT
v_call: TRBV12-3/TRBV12-4; cdr3_length: 10; j_call: TRBJ1-5; d_call: .; cdr3_aa: ATKQGYQPQH
v_call: TRBV3-1/TRBV3-2; cdr3_length: 12; j_call: TRBJ1-2; d_call: .; cdr3_aa: ASSQDVLGDGYT
v_call: TRBV4-1; cdr3_length: 12; j_call: TRBJ1-5; d_call: .; cdr3_aa: ASSPTRDNQPQH
v_call: TRBV7-9; cdr3_length: 14; j_call: TRBJ2-3; d_call: .; cdr3_aa: ASSLGPGTQGPTQY
v_call: TRBV30; cdr3_length: 12; j_call: TRBJ1-5; d_call: .; cdr3_aa: AWSGGNSNQPQH
v_call: TRBV27; cdr3_length: 14; j_call: TRBJ1-2; d_call: .; cdr3_aa: ASSLRATSTIHGYT
v_call: TRBV19; cdr3_length: 12; j_call: TRBJ2-7; d_call: .; cdr3_aa: ASSIQRQSYEQY
v_call: TRBV27; cdr3_length: 9; j_call: TRBJ1-3; d_call: .; cdr3_aa: ASKLGNTIY
v_call: TRBV7-9; cdr3_length: 11; j_call: TRBJ1-6; d_call: .; cdr3_aa: ASLDRENSPLH
v_call: TRBV6-1; cdr3_length: 14; j_call: TRBJ2-5; d_call: TRBD1; cdr3_aa: ASSEGIGQGRETQY
v_call: TRBV15; cdr3_length: 10; j_call: TRBJ2-1; d_call: TRBD2; cdr3_aa: ATAGVLGEQF
v_call: TRBV6-5; cdr3_length: 11; j_call: TRBJ1-2; d_call: .; cdr3_aa: ASSYSQQYGYT
v_call: TRBV11-2; cdr3_length: 14; j_call: TRBJ1-5; d_call: .; cdr3_aa: ASSLAGPGSNQPQH
v_call: TRBV27; cdr3_length: 13; j_call: TRBJ2-7; d_call: .; cdr3_aa: ASSITGLGAYEQY
v_call: TRBV7-9; cdr3_length: 12; j_call: TRBJ1-1; d_call: .; cdr3_aa: ASSLKGVNTEAF
v_call: TRBV10-3; cdr3_length: 11; j_call: TRBJ2-3; d_call: TRBD2; cdr3_aa: ATSGHSTDTQY
v_call: TRBV2; cdr3_length: 13; j_call: TRBJ1-6; d_call: TRBD1; cdr3_aa: ASSESGTVNSPLH
v_call: TRBV27; cdr3_length: 13; j_call: TRBJ1-2; d_call: .; cdr3_aa: ASSSSTANNYGYT
v_call: TRBV10-1; cdr3_length: 12; j_call: TRBJ2-7; d_call: TRBD1; cdr3_aa: ASSPGDRDLGQY
v_call: TRBV2; cdr3_length: 11; j_call: TRBJ1-1; d_call: TRBD1; cdr3_aa: ARQGQLQPEAF
v_call: TRBV4-1; cdr3_length: 18; j_call: TRBJ2-5; d_call: TRBD2; cdr3_aa: ASSHRTSGRFAADQETQY
v_call: TRBV4-1; cdr3_length: 14; j_call: TRBJ2-1; d_call: TRBD2; cdr3_aa: ASSQESGRNYNEQF
v_call: TRBV5-1; cdr3_length: 14; j_call: TRBJ2-3; d_call: TRBD1; cdr3_aa: ASSLGTGGRTDTQY